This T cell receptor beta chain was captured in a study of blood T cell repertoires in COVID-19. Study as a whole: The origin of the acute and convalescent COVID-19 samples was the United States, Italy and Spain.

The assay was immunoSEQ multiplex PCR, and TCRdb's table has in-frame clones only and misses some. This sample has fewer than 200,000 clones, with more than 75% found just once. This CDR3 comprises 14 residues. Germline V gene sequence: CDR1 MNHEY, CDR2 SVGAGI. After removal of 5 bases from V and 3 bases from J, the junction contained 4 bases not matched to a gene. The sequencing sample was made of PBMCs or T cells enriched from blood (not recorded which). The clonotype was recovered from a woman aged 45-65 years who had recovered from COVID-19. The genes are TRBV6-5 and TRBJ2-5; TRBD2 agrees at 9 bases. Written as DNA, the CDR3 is TGTGCCAGCAGTCCGTCTAGCGGGAAAGAGACCCAGTACTTC. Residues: CASSPSSGKETQYF.